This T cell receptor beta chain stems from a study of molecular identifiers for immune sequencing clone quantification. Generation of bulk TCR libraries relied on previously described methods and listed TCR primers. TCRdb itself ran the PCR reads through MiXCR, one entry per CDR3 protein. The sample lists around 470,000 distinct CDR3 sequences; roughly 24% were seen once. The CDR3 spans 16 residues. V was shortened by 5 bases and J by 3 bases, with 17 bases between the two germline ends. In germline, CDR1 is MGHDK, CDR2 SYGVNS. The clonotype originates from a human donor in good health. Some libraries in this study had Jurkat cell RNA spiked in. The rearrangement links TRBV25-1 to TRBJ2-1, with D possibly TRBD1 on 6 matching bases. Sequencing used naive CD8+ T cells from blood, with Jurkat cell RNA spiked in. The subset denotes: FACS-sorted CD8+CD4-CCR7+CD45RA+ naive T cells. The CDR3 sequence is CASSRASGVIYNEQFF. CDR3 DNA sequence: TGTGCCAGCAGTAGAGCCTCAGGGGTCATCTACAATGAGCAGTTCTTC.